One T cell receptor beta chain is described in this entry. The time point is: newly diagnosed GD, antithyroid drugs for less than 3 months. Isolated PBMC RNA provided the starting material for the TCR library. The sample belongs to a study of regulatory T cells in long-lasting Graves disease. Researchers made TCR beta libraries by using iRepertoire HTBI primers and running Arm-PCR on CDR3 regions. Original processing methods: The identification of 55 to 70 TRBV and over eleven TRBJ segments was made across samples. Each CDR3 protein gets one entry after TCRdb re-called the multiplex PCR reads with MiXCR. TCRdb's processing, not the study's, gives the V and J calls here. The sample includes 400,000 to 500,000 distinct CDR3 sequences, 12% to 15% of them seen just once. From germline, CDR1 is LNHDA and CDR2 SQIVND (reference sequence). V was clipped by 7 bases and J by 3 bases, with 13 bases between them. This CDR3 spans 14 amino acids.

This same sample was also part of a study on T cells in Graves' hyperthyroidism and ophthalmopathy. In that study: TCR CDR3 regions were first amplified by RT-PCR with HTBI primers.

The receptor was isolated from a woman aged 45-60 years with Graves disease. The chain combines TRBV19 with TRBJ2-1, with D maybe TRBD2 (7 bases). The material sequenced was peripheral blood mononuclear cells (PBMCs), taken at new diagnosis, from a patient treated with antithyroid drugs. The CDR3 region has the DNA TGTGCCAGTATGTCGGGGGGCGTCTACAATGAGCAGTTCTTC. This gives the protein CASMSGGVYNEQFF.